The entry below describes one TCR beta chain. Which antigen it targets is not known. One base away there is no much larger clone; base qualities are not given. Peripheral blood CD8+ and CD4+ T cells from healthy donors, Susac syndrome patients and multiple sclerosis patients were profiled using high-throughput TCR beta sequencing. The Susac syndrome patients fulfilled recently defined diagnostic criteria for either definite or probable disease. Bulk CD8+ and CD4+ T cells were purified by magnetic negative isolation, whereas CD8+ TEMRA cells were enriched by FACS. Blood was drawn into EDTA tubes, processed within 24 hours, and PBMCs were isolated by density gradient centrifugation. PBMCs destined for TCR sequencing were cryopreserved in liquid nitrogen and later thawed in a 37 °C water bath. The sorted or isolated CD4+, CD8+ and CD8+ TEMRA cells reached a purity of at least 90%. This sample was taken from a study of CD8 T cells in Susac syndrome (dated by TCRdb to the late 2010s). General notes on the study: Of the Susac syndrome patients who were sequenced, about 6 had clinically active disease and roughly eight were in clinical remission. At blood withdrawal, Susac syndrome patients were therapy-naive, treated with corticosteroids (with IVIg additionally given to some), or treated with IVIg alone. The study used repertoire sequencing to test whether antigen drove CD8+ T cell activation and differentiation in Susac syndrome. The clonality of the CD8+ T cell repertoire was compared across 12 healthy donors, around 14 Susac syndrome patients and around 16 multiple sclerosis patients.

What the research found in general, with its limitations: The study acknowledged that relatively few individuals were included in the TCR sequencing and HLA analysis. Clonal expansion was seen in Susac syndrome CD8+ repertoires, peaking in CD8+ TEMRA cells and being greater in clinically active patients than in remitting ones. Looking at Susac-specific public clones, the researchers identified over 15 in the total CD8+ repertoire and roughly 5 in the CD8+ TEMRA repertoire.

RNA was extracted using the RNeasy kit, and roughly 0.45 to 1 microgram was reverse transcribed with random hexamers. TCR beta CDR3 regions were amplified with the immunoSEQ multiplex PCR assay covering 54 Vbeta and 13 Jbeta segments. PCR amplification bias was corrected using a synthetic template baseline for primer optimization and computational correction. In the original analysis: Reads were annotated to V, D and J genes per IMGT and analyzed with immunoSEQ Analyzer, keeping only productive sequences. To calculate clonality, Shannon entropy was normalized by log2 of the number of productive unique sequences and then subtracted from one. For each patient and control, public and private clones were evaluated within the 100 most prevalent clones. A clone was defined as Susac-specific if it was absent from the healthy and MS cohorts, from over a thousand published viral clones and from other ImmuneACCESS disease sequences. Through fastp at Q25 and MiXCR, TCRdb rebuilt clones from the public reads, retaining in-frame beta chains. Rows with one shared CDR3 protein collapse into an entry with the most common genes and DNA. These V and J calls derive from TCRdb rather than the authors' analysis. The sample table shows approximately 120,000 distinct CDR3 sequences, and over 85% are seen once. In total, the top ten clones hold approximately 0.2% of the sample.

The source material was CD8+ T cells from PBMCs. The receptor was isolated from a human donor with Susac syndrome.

In nucleotides, the sequence is TGTGCCAGCAGCCCCTCGGGGGGCATCTCGACAGATACGCAGTATTTT. Its amino acids are CASSPSGGISTDTQYF. The rearranged chain carries TRBV13 and TRBJ2-3; TRBD2 might be the D gene, on 7 matching bases. The CDR3 runs 16 amino acids, cysteine and phenylalanine included. Of all the DNA, just the CDR3 is kept, 48 bases in frame from base 1. Deletion took 5 bases off V and 3 bases off J, with a span of 18 bases between the germline ends. From a lookup of the germline V gene (reference sequence), CDR1 and CDR2 are PRHDT and FYEKMQ.